This T cell receptor beta chain emerged from a study of early T cells in non-severe SARS-CoV-2 infection. Points from the study as a whole: Comparison of clonotypes with VDJdb favored anti-spike CD8 responses while missing private and CD4 specificities.

This CDR3 is built from 14 residues. V was clipped by 3 bases and J by 0 bases, with 8 bases between them. Germline-derived CDR1 and CDR2 are GTSNPN and SVGIG (reference sequence). Concerning this clonotype: Its antigen is unidentified.

Unique molecular identifiers were attached to individual cDNA molecules. TCRdb called the 5' RACE reads again in MiXCR, with one record for every CDR3 protein. The data contain 66,000 or so distinct CDR3 sequences, less than 14% of them singletons. What was sequenced was whole blood. V is TRBV30 and J is TRBJ2-2; D may be TRBD1 (5 bases). The TCR comes from an adult who was a healthcare worker with PCR-confirmed SARS-CoV-2 infection or an uninfected control (not recorded which). DNA of the CDR3: TGTGCCTGGAGGTGGGGCCCGAACACCGGGGAGCTGTTTTTT. Translating gives CAWRWGPNTGELFF.